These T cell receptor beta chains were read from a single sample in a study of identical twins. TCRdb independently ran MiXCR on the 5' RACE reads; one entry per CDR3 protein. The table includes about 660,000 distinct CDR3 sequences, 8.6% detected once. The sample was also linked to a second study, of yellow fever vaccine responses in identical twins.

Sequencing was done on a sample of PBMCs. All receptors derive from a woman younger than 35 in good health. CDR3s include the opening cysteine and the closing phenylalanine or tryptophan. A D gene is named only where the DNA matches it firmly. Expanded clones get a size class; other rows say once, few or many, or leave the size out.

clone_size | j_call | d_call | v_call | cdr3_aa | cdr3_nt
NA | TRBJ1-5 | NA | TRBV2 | CASSDGQPINQPQHF | TGTGCCAGCAGTGACGGACAGCCGATCAATCAGCCCCAGCATTTT
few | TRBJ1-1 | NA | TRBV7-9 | CASSLPAGLTVNTEAFF | TGTGCCAGCAGCTTACCCGCCGGCCTAACGGTGAACACTGAAGCTTTCTTT
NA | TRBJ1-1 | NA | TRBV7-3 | CASRSPGRDTEAFF | TGTGCCAGCAGGTCCCCAGGGCGGGACACTGAAGCTTTCTTT
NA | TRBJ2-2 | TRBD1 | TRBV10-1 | CASSGYRGPGELFF | TGCGCCAGCAGTGGGTACAGGGGACCGGGGGAGCTGTTTTTT
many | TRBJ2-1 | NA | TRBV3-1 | CASSQTSNEQFF | TGTGCCAGCAGCCAGACTAGCAATGAGCAGTTCTTC
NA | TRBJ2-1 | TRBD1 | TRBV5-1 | CASSGWDRVNEQFF | TGCGCCAGCAGCGGGTGGGACAGGGTCAATGAGCAGTTCTTC
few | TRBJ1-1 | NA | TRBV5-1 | CASSVRDTLTEAFF | TGCGCCAGCAGCGTCCGGGACACCCTCACTGAAGCTTTCTTT
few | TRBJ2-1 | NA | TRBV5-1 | CASKPSSSYNEQFF | TGCGCCAGCAAACCCAGCAGCTCCTACAATGAGCAGTTCTTC
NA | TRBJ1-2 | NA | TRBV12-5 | CASRLDGNYGYTF | TGTGCTAGTCGGTTGGACGGTAACTATGGCTACACCTTC
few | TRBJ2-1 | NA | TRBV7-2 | CASMLVGASEQFF | TGTGCCAGCATGCTTGTGGGGGCTTCTGAGCAGTTCTTC
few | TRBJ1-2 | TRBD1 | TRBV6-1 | CASRQQGAPVYGYTF | TGTGCCAGCAGACAACAGGGGGCCCCGGTCTATGGCTACACCTTC
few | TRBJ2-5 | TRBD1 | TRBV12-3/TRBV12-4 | CASRRQGAVSAETQYF | TGTGCCAGCAGACGACAGGGGGCGGTCTCCGCAGAGACCCAGTACTTC
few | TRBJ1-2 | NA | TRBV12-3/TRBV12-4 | CASSLGAAANYGYTF | TGTGCCAGCAGTTTAGGGGCAGCCGCTAACTATGGCTACACCTTC
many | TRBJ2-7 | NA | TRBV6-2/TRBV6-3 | CASVGGYYEQYF | TGTGCCAGCGTGGGGGGTTACTACGAGCAGTACTTC
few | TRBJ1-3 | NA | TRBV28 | CASSLVQFAGNTIYF | TGTGCCAGCAGTTTAGTCCAGTTCGCTGGAAACACCATATATTTT
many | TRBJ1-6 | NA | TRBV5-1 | CASSLAAVVDSPLHF | TGCGCCAGCAGCTTGGCCGCCGTGGTGGATTCACCCCTCCACTTT
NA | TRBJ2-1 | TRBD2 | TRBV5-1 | CASSPQREGHNEQFF | TGCGCCAGCAGCCCCCAGCGGGAGGGCCACAATGAGCAGTTCTTC
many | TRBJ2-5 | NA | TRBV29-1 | CSVGPGVGETQYF | TGCAGCGTTGGCCCCGGCGTCGGAGAGACCCAGTACTTC
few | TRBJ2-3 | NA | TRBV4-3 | CASSQEHGLYTDTQYF | TGCGCCAGCAGCCAAGAACACGGACTATACACAGATACGCAGTATTTT
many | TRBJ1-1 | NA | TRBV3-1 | CASSHGGMNTEAFF | TGTGCCAGCAGCCATGGGGGGATGAACACTGAAGCTTTCTTT
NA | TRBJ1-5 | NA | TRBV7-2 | CASSLVAAQRGNQPQHF | TGTGCCAGCAGCTTAGTAGCAGCCCAGCGGGGCAATCAGCCCCAGCATTTT
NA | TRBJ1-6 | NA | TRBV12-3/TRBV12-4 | CASSPTRLDSPLHF | TGTGCCAGCAGTCCTACAAGGTTGGATTCACCCCTCCACTTT
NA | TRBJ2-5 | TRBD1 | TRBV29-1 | CSALPGQGFQETQYF | TGCAGCGCGCTACCGGGACAGGGGTTCCAAGAGACCCAGTACTTC